A single sample gave rise to the 21 T cell receptor beta chains below, sequenced in a study of beta chain features in type 1 diabetes. Study results and caveats: Type 1 diabetes patients showed a moderate but significant shortening of TCRB CDR3s in all four CD4+ subsets.

Every bit of the isolated RNA underwent reverse transcription, so sequencing read expressed TCRB transcripts. Clones were read by immunoSEQ multiplex PCR, and TCRdb kept only the in-frame ones, dropping some. The top ten hold less than 0.025% of the sample, which has roughly 730,000 clones, 13% seen once. No antigen is known for these receptors. The material sequenced was naive CD4+ T cells from blood. These receptors were collected from a man aged 18 to 30 with type 1 diabetes.

J is TRBJ1-2 and V is TRBV6-5, with D possibly matching TRBD1 (6 bases). This CDR3 region has 15 residues. V was shortened by 0 bases and J by 3 bases, with 11 bases between the two germline ends. Germline CDR1 reads MNHEY; CDR2 reads SVGAGI. For the CDR3, the DNA is TGTGCCAGCAGTTACTCCTGGGGGCCGGACTATGGCTACACCTTC. Translation: CASSYSWGPDYGYTF.

This clone was seen only a few times. The chain carries TRBV2 and TRBJ1-6, with 7 bases lining up with TRBD1. Germline CDR1 is SNHLY and CDR2 is FYNNEI. The CDR3 has 15 amino acids. The junction had 8 bases not matched to a gene; V was cut back by 7 bases and J by 5 bases. CDR3 protein: CASTLQGMDNSPLHF. Written as DNA, the CDR3 is TGTGCCAGCACTTTACAGGGGATGGATAATTCACCCCTCCACTTT.

This clone has only a few counts. The chain uses TRBV4-1 and TRBJ1-6; D is uncertain. Trimming removed 0 bases at V and 0 bases at J, with 15 bases between. Germline V lookup: CDR1 MGHRA, CDR2 YSYEKL. This CDR3 has 19 amino acids. CDR3 in amino acids: CASSQDGGGMSSYNSPLHF. CDR3 in DNA: TGCGCCAGCAGCCAAGATGGTGGAGGAATGAGCTCCTATAATTCACCCCTCCACTTT.

CDR3 nucleotides: TGCAGCGTTTCCCGGACAGGAGAGAACACTGAAGCTTTCTTT. It codes for CSVSRTGENTEAFF. The chain uses TRBV29-1 and TRBJ1-1; 7 bases fit TRBD1. The germline gives CDR1 SQVTM, CDR2 ANQGSEA. This CDR3 has 14 residues. V lost 5 bases, J lost 1 base, and 7 bases stayed unmatched. Looking up the rest from reference TRBV29-1 and TRBJ1-1 gives the full variable domain: SAVISQKPSRDICQRGTSLTIQCQVDSQVTMMFWYRQQPGQSLTLIATANQGSEATYESGFVIDKFPISRPNLTFSTLTVSNMSPEDSSIYLCSVSRTGENTEAFFGQGTRLTVV.

This clone was counted a few times. The chain joins TRBV30 to TRBJ2-3, with TRBD2 identical over 7 bases. The CDR3 spans 14 residues. V lost 2 bases to trimming and J lost 2 bases; unmatched junction nucleotides: 4. Germline V gives CDR1 GTSNPN, CDR2 SVGIG (reference sequence). The CDR3 nucleotides are TGTGCCTGGAGTAAGGCGGGGGTCACAGATACGCAGTATTTT. This sequence encodes CAWSKAGVTDTQYF.

The count of this clone is one. This CDR3 is also generated by other DNA sequences in the sample. The chain has TRBV7-9 and TRBJ1-1, with D maybe TRBD1 (6 bases). Germline values: CDR1 SEHNR, CDR2 FQNEAQ (reference sequence). The ends were cut back, 2 bases at V and 1 base at J, with 8 bases in the middle. The CDR3 consists of 14 residues. Here the CDR3 reads CASSLQGRNTEAFF. The CDR3 DNA reads as TGTGCCAGCAGCTTACAGGGGAGGAACACTGAAGCTTTCTTT.

This rearrangement joins TRBV6-6 to TRBJ2-3, with D unresolved. The CDR3 runs to 13 residues. Germline V gives CDR1 MNHNY, CDR2 SVGAGI (reference sequence). The V gene lost 8 bases and the J gene lost 2 bases, with 11 bases spanning the gap. CDR3 sequence: CASHRFPTDTQYF. CDR3 DNA sequence: TGTGCCAGCCACCGATTTCCCACAGATACGCAGTATTTT.

This clone was observed a handful of times. This chain joins TRBV4-1 and TRBJ1-2; D gene uncertain. CDR1 is MGHRA, CDR2 YSYEKL, per germline. The V end was cut by 0 bases, the J end by 3 bases, with 14 bases between. The CDR3 loop spans 16 amino acids. CDR3 sequence: CASSQEARREYYGYTF. In DNA, the CDR3 is TGCGCCAGCAGCCAAGAGGCCAGGAGAGAGTACTATGGCTACACCTTC.

This clone came up a few times. The rearrangement links TRBV6-5 to TRBJ2-7, with D perhaps matching TRBD1 (6 bases). The germline V gene encodes CDR1 MNHEY and CDR2 SVGAGI. This CDR3 region has 14 residues. V was trimmed by 4 bases and J by 3 bases, leaving 13 bases between them. CDR3 protein: CASSSFPGDYEQYF. In nucleotides, the CDR3 is TGTGCCAGCAGTTCTTTTCCAGGGGACTACGAGCAGTACTTC.

The rearrangement links TRBV5-1 to TRBJ2-5; maybe TRBD1 (5 bases). V shed 0 bases and J shed 5 bases, with 11 bases lying between them. CDR3 length: 14 residues. CDR1 and CDR2 (germline): SGHRS, YFSETQ. This chain's CDR3 is CASSLGVGAETQYF. DNA for the CDR3: TGCGCCAGCAGCTTGGGTGTTGGGGCGGAGACCCAGTACTTC.

This clone came up a few times. Distinct nucleotide sequences in the sample also encode this CDR3. The genes are TRBV7-9 and TRBJ1-3, with a possible D match to TRBD1 (6 bases). CDR1 is SEHNR and CDR2 is FQNEAQ in the germline V gene (reference sequence). The V end was cut by 8 bases, the J end by 2 bases, with 13 bases between. This CDR3 contains 14 residues. CDR3 protein: CASSSGVAGNTIYF. CDR3 DNA: TGTGCCAGCTCATCAGGGGTTGCTGGAAACACCATATATTTT.

On this clone itself: Other DNA variants within this sample encode the same CDR3. This chain joins TRBV30 and TRBJ1-6, with TRBD1 as a possible D gene (5 bases). CDR1 and CDR2 from the germline V gene are GTSNPN and SVGIG (reference sequence). Deletions cut 1 base from V and 7 bases from J, with 8 bases between. The CDR3 length is 13 residues. The CDR3 protein is CAWSAAGNSPLHF. CDR3 DNA sequence: TGTGCCTGGAGTGCGGCAGGGAATTCACCCCTCCACTTT.

This clone was seen only a few times. The J gene is TRBJ2-5, the V gene TRBV2; D unresolved. The CDR3 consists of 15 residues. V lost 3 bases to trimming and J lost 2 bases, with 13 bases between them. CDR1 is SNHLY, CDR2 FYNNEI, per germline. The CDR3 is CASSDQLDPQETQYF. The CDR3 DNA follows: TGTGCCAGCAGTGACCAGCTGGACCCACAAGAGACCCAGTACTTC. Using reference TRBV2 and TRBJ2-5 for the parts outside the CDR3, the full variable domain is EPEVTQTPSHQVTQMGQEVILRCVPISNHLYFYWYRQILGQKVEFLVSFYNNEISEKSEIFDDQFSVERPDGSNFTLKIRSTKLEDSAMYFCASSDQLDPQETQYFGPGTRLLVL.

This clone came up a few times. The V gene is TRBV7-9, the J gene TRBJ2-6; TRBD1 matches at 7 bases. Germline V gene data show CDR1 as SEHNR and CDR2 as FQNEAQ (reference sequence). Unmatched junction bases numbered 14, after V lost 5 bases and J lost 1 base. The CDR3 has 19 amino acids. CDR3 DNA: TGTGCCAGCAGCCCGGGCCCGGGACAGACTTTTTCTGGGGCCAACGTCCTGACTTTC. Translating gives CASSPGPGQTFSGANVLTF.

The DNA of the CDR3 is TGTGCCAGCAGCTTAGAGGTCCAGTATGGCTACACCTTC. This sequence encodes CASSLEVQYGYTF. The chain employs TRBV7-9 and TRBJ1-2, with D unclear. Germline V gene data show CDR1 as SEHNR and CDR2 as FQNEAQ (reference sequence). V lost 1 base, J lost 5 bases, and 8 bases lay in between. CDR3 length: 13 amino acids. Together with reference TRBV7-9 and TRBJ1-2, the CDR3 gives the full variable domain: DTGVSQNPRHKITKRGQNVTFRCDPISEHNRLYWYRQTLGQGPEFLTYFQNEAQLEKSRLLSDRFSAERPKGSFSTLEIQRTEQGDSAMYLCASSLEVQYGYTFGSGTRLTVV.

The gene calls are TRBV30 and TRBJ1-6; 8 nucleotides agree with TRBD1. The CDR3 runs 13 residues. V gave up 1 base and J gave up 9 bases; unmatched junction bases: 2. Germline assignment: CDR1 GTSNPN and CDR2 SVGIG (reference sequence). The CDR3 loop reads CAWSAQGASPLHF. Written as DNA, the CDR3 is TGTGCCTGGAGTGCCCAGGGGGCTTCACCCCTCCACTTT.

The chain joins TRBV7-3 to TRBJ2-3, with unresolved D. The CDR3 consists of 13 residues. Trimming pared 3 bases from V and 4 bases from J, leaving 8 bases between. Germline V CDR1 and CDR2: SGHTA, FQGTGA. CDR3 sequence: CASSFGPADTQYF. As DNA, the CDR3 is TGTGCCAGCAGCTTTGGCCCGGCAGATACGCAGTATTTT.

This clone was seen only a few times. The DNA for the CDR3 is TGTGCCAGCAGCTTTGGACAGGGGCGTAAGGCGCCCGAAGCTTTCTTT. The encoded protein is CASSFGQGRKAPEAFF. The chain uses TRBV5-6 and TRBJ1-1, with 9 bases aligning to TRBD1. Germline CDR1 reads SGHDT; CDR2 reads YYEEEE. The CDR3 loop spans 16 amino acids. V lost 2 bases and J lost 8; bases outside the gene matches: 13.

This sequence joins TRBV11-2 and TRBJ1-2, with D uncertain. The CDR3 totals 13 residues. The V end lost 3 bases, the J end lost 2 bases, and 7 bases lay between the germline ends. From germline, CDR1 is SGHAT and CDR2 FQNNGV. The CDR3 here is CASSFGRNYGYTF. CDR3 in DNA: TGTGCCAGCAGCTTCGGCCGGAACTATGGCTACACCTTC.

Only a few counts were recorded for this clone. J is TRBJ2-3 and V is TRBV27; D is perhaps TRBD1 or TRBD2 (5 bases each). In germline, CDR1 is MNHEY, CDR2 SMNVEV (reference sequence). Trimming took off 7 bases at V and 0 bases at J, with 11 bases between the two ends. The CDR3 is 14 residues long. For the CDR3, the DNA is TGTGCCAGCACCCTTCGGGGCAGCACAGATACGCAGTATTTT. Translation: CASTLRGSTDTQYF.

This clone occurred a few times. The J gene is TRBJ2-3, the V gene TRBV11-2; TRBD2 matches 10 bases. The V segment lost 4 bases and the J segment 0 bases; nucleotides outside the gene matches: 7. Germline-derived CDR1 and CDR2 are SGHAT and FQNNGV. This CDR3 has 17 amino acids. CDR3 amino acids: CASSSGLLAGSTDTQYF. The CDR3 bases are TGTGCCAGCAGCTCAGGATTACTAGCGGGGAGCACAGATACGCAGTATTTT.